Listed below are T cell receptor beta chains from one sample, sequenced in a study of T cell changes during pregnancy in multiple sclerosis. Repertoires were generated with immunoSEQ multiplex PCR, while TCRdb's copy carries only in-frame clones and drops some. This table holds about 40,000 clones, 90% found once. Sample: peripheral blood, taken in the second trimester of pregnancy. Receptors originate from a female donor in good health, enrolled as a control in a pregnancy study. Both conserved end residues are part of each CDR3. The D gene is left open where the match is weak. Only part of the rows carry a size: once, few, many, or a class if the clone is expanded.

v_gene: TRBV9
j_gene: TRBJ2-7
d_gene: NA
len: 13
abundance: NA
CDR3nt: TGTGCCAGCAGCGTAGACGGAGCCTACGAGCAGTACTTC
CDR3aa: CASSVDGAYEQYF

v_gene: TRBV30
j_gene: TRBJ2-5
d_gene: TRBD2
len: 15
abundance: once
CDR3nt: TGTGCCTGGAGTGTACTAGCGGGAGCCACGGAGACCCAGTACTTC
CDR3aa: CAWSVLAGATETQYF

v_gene: TRBV18
j_gene: TRBJ1-1
d_gene: TRBD1
len: 13
abundance: NA
CDR3nt: TGTGCCAGCTCACCAAAAGGGACAGCCGAAGCTTTCTTT
CDR3aa: CASSPKGTAEAFF

v_gene: TRBV5-4
j_gene: TRBJ2-7
d_gene: NA
len: 13
abundance: once
CDR3nt: TGTGCCAGCAGCACTGACAGTTCCTACGAGCAGTACTTC
CDR3aa: CASSTDSSYEQYF

v_gene: TRBV5-1
j_gene: TRBJ1-1
d_gene: NA
len: 13
abundance: NA
CDR3nt: TGCGCCAGCAGCCCCAGAGGCGGCACTGAAGCTTTCTTT
CDR3aa: CASSPRGGTEAFF

v_gene: TRBV18
j_gene: TRBJ2-7
d_gene: NA
len: 13
abundance: NA
CDR3nt: TGTGCCAGCTCACCAGTAGCCGCCTACGAGCAGTACTTC
CDR3aa: CASSPVAAYEQYF

v_gene: TRBV4-1
j_gene: TRBJ2-1
d_gene: NA
len: 17
abundance: NA
CDR3nt: TGCGCCAGCAGCCCGGACATTGTGGGTGTAGGCTACAATGAGCAGTTCTTC
CDR3aa: CASSPDIVGVGYNEQFF

v_gene: TRBV12-5
j_gene: TRBJ2-2
d_gene: TRBD2
len: 17
abundance: NA
CDR3nt: TGTGCTAGTGGTTTGGTAACCGGGACTAGCTGGTCCGGGGAGCTGTTTTTT
CDR3aa: CASGLVTGTSWSGELFF

v_gene: TRBV29-1
j_gene: TRBJ1-2
d_gene: TRBD1
len: 12
abundance: once
CDR3nt: TGCAGCGTTGGTTCAGGGGGGTATGGCTACACCTTC
CDR3aa: CSVGSGGYGYTF

v_gene: TRBV4-3
j_gene: TRBJ1-6
d_gene: TRBD1
len: 15
abundance: NA
CDR3nt: TGCGCCAGCAGCCAACCGGGACAGGGTGCTTCACCCCTCCACTTT
CDR3aa: CASSQPGQGASPLHF

v_gene: TRBV7-6
j_gene: TRBJ2-5
d_gene: TRBD1
len: 16
abundance: NA
CDR3nt: TGTGCCAGCAGCTTAACTGGACAGGGGGTAGGAGAGACCCAGTACTTC
CDR3aa: CASSLTGQGVGETQYF

v_gene: TRBV7-8
j_gene: TRBJ2-1
d_gene: NA
len: 14
abundance: NA
CDR3nt: TGTGCCAGCAGCTTCACAGGCTCCTACAATGAGCAGTTCTTC
CDR3aa: CASSFTGSYNEQFF

v_gene: TRBV30
j_gene: TRBJ1-3
d_gene: NA
len: 16
abundance: NA
CDR3nt: TGTGCCTGGGGGGGGGACCGAGGGCGCTCTGGAAACACCATATATTTT
CDR3aa: CAWGGDRGRSGNTIYF

v_gene: TRBV11-2
j_gene: TRBJ2-3
d_gene: NA
len: 15
abundance: NA
CDR3nt: TGTGCCAGCAGCCCTACGGGACTTAGCACAGATACGCAGTATTTT
CDR3aa: CASSPTGLSTDTQYF

v_gene: TRBV11-3
j_gene: TRBJ2-2
d_gene: TRBD2
len: 16
abundance: few
CDR3nt: TGTGCCAGCAGCCGCGGACTAGCCTTTGGCACCGGGGAGCTGTTTTTT
CDR3aa: CASSRGLAFGTGELFF

v_gene: TRBV5-1
j_gene: TRBJ1-1
d_gene: TRBD1
len: 15
abundance: NA
CDR3nt: TGCGCCAGCGGAAACTCAGGGGGTGCGGACACTGAAGCTTTCTTT
CDR3aa: CASGNSGGADTEAFF

v_gene: TRBV6-6
j_gene: TRBJ2-2
d_gene: TRBD2
len: 13
abundance: NA
CDR3nt: TGTGCCAGCAGGCGGGGGGGGTCCGGGGAGCTGTTTTTT
CDR3aa: CASRRGGSGELFF

v_gene: TRBV6-5
j_gene: TRBJ1-6
d_gene: TRBD1
len: 15
abundance: NA
CDR3nt: TGTGCCAGCAGTTCCGGGGACAGGGCTGCCTCACCCCTCCACTTT
CDR3aa: CASSSGDRAASPLHF

v_gene: TRBV10-2
j_gene: TRBJ1-4
d_gene: NA
len: 11
abundance: NA
CDR3nt: TGCGCCAGCAGTGACCGGAGGGAACTGTTTTTT
CDR3aa: CASSDRRELFF

v_gene: TRBV25-1
j_gene: TRBJ1-1
d_gene: NA
len: 14
abundance: NA
CDR3nt: TGTGCCAGCAGTGAATTCGGGGGGGCGCCGAAAGCTTTCTTT
CDR3aa: CASSEFGGAPKAFF

v_gene: TRBV5-1
j_gene: TRBJ2-5
d_gene: TRBD2
len: 17
abundance: NA
CDR3nt: TGCGCCAGCAGCTTGGTCCCTAGCGGGGGCTCTTCGGAGACCCAGTACTTC
CDR3aa: CASSLVPSGGSSETQYF

v_gene: TRBV29-1
j_gene: TRBJ1-2
d_gene: NA
len: 14
abundance: NA
CDR3nt: TGCAGCGTAGAGATACCGGGACTCCTTTCTGGCTACACCTTC
CDR3aa: CSVEIPGLLSGYTF

v_gene: TRBV5-6
j_gene: TRBJ1-2
d_gene: NA
len: 15
abundance: NA
CDR3nt: TGTGCCAGCAGCTTGGGACCCGGAGCTAACTATGGCTACACCTTC
CDR3aa: CASSLGPGANYGYTF

v_gene: TRBV27
j_gene: TRBJ2-7
d_gene: NA
len: 15
abundance: NA
CDR3nt: TGTGCCAGCAGCCTACAGGGTGATGGTTCCTACGAGCAGTACTTC
CDR3aa: CASSLQGDGSYEQYF

v_gene: TRBV13
j_gene: TRBJ2-1
d_gene: TRBD2
len: 15
abundance: NA
CDR3nt: TGTGCCAGCAGCCGTAGCGGGTGGAGCTACAATGAGCAGTTCTTC
CDR3aa: CASSRSGWSYNEQFF

v_gene: TRBV27
j_gene: TRBJ1-2
d_gene: NA
len: 20
abundance: NA
CDR3nt: TGTGCCAGCAGTTTTCGGTTTCTCCGCGGCAGTTTAGATATAGTATCTGGCTACACCTTC
CDR3aa: CASSFRFLRGSLDIVSGYTF

v_gene: TRBV29-1
j_gene: TRBJ2-1
d_gene: TRBD2
len: 13
abundance: NA
CDR3nt: TGCAGCGGAGCACGGGAGGTCTACAATGAGCAGTTCTTC
CDR3aa: CSGAREVYNEQFF

v_gene: TRBV27
j_gene: TRBJ1-4
d_gene: TRBD1
len: 13
abundance: NA
CDR3nt: TGTGCCAGCAGTGCCGGGACAGCCGAAAAACTGTTTTTT
CDR3aa: CASSAGTAEKLFF

v_gene: TRBV11-2
j_gene: TRBJ2-7
d_gene: NA
len: 15
abundance: once
CDR3nt: TGTGCCAGCAGTCAGCGACAGACTTCCTCCTACGAGCAGTACTTC
CDR3aa: CASSQRQTSSYEQYF

v_gene: TRBV6-4
j_gene: TRBJ2-3
d_gene: TRBD2
len: 15
abundance: NA
CDR3nt: TGTGCCAGCCGTCGGACTAGCGGGGGCACAGATACGCAGTATTTT
CDR3aa: CASRRTSGGTDTQYF

v_gene: TRBV18
j_gene: TRBJ2-5
d_gene: NA
len: 13
abundance: NA
CDR3nt: TGTGCCAGCTCACCTGGAGTCCAAGAGACCCAGTACTTC
CDR3aa: CASSPGVQETQYF

v_gene: TRBV7-2
j_gene: TRBJ2-1
d_gene: NA
len: 15
abundance: NA
CDR3nt: TGTGCCAGCAGCTTAGCTCGGGGCTCCTACAATGAGCAGTTCTTC
CDR3aa: CASSLARGSYNEQFF

v_gene: TRBV5-6
j_gene: TRBJ1-2
d_gene: NA
len: 15
abundance: NA
CDR3nt: TGTGCCAGCTCCCCATGGGCCGCAGCCAGCTATGGCTACACCTTC
CDR3aa: CASSPWAAASYGYTF

v_gene: TRBV7-2
j_gene: TRBJ1-1
d_gene: NA
len: 13
abundance: NA
CDR3nt: TGTGCCAGCAGCTTAGACGGACTTACTGAAGCTTTCTTT
CDR3aa: CASSLDGLTEAFF

v_gene: TRBV5-4
j_gene: TRBJ2-5
d_gene: NA
len: 14
abundance: NA
CDR3nt: TGTGCCAGCAGCGCGGGATTAGCCTTAGAGACCCAGTACTTC
CDR3aa: CASSAGLALETQYF

v_gene: TRBV29-1
j_gene: TRBJ1-1
d_gene: NA
len: 13
abundance: NA
CDR3nt: TGCAGCGTTTCGACGGGAGGGTTGACTGAAGCTTTCTTT
CDR3aa: CSVSTGGLTEAFF

v_gene: TRBV7-8
j_gene: TRBJ2-1
d_gene: TRBD2
len: 16
abundance: NA
CDR3nt: TGTGCCAGCAGCTTAGTTAGACTAGCGGTGGGCGATGAGCAGTTCTTC
CDR3aa: CASSLVRLAVGDEQFF

v_gene: TRBV13
j_gene: TRBJ2-7
d_gene: NA
len: 12
abundance: NA
CDR3nt: TGTGCCAGCAGCCAGGGGGGTCACGAGCAGTACTTC
CDR3aa: CASSQGGHEQYF

v_gene: TRBV6-6
j_gene: TRBJ2-2
d_gene: NA
len: 15
abundance: NA
CDR3nt: TGTGCCAGCAACAATCGGGGAACGAGCACCGGGGAGCTGTTTTTT
CDR3aa: CASNNRGTSTGELFF

v_gene: TRBV18
j_gene: TRBJ2-7
d_gene: NA
len: 16
abundance: NA
CDR3nt: TGTGCCAGCTCACCACCGGGTTATGACAGCTCCTACGAGCAGTACTTC
CDR3aa: CASSPPGYDSSYEQYF

v_gene: TRBV19
j_gene: TRBJ1-3
d_gene: TRBD1
len: 15
abundance: NA
CDR3nt: TGTGCCAGTAGGGACAGGGACAGCTCTGGAAACACCATATATTTT
CDR3aa: CASRDRDSSGNTIYF

v_gene: TRBV5-1
j_gene: TRBJ2-3
d_gene: TRBD2
len: 16
abundance: NA
CDR3nt: TGCGCCAGCAGCTTGTCTAGCGGGGGCGGGGCAGATACGCAGTATTTT
CDR3aa: CASSLSSGGGADTQYF

v_gene: TRBV7-6
j_gene: TRBJ2-7
d_gene: NA
len: 15
abundance: NA
CDR3nt: TGTGCCAGCAGCTTGGGAGTATCGGATTCCTACGAGCAGTACTTC
CDR3aa: CASSLGVSDSYEQYF

v_gene: TRBV5-5
j_gene: TRBJ1-1
d_gene: NA
len: 15
abundance: NA
CDR3nt: TGTGCCAGCAGCCCGACAAACACCCTGAACACTGAAGCTTTCTTT
CDR3aa: CASSPTNTLNTEAFF

v_gene: TRBV7-2
j_gene: TRBJ1-2
d_gene: NA
len: 14
abundance: NA
CDR3nt: TGTGCCAGCAGTTACAACAGGGAAAACTATGGCTACACCTTC
CDR3aa: CASSYNRENYGYTF

v_gene: TRBV10-3
j_gene: TRBJ2-7
d_gene: NA
len: 13
abundance: NA
CDR3nt: TGTGCCATCAGTGACGGGGGTCCGCACGAGCAGTACTTC
CDR3aa: CAISDGGPHEQYF